The rows below give T cell receptor beta chains drawn from one sample of a study of human T cells and chemical hapten exposure. Via MiXCR, TCRdb re-called the RACE reads, giving one row per CDR3 protein. Altogether around 120,000 distinct CDR3 sequences are present, roughly 14% being singletons, with the ten largest covering about 3%. Sequenced material: whole blood, taken in connection with sensitization to the hapten diphenylcyclopropenone (DPC). Source of these receptors: a woman between 18 and 29 years old with alopecia areata. Some clones in this sample may be carry-over from other donors' samples. CDR3s leave out the opening cysteine and the closing phenylalanine or tryptophan. D genes are given only for firm matches.

CDR3: ASSQVWRDTSFTGELF; D: NA; J: TRBJ2-2; V: TRBV4-3
CDR3: ASSVVLGNTEAF; D: NA; J: TRBJ1-1; V: TRBV9
CDR3: AIMRAGKGNEQF; D: NA; J: TRBJ2-1; V: TRBV10-3
CDR3: AWRMPGTGGSQAF; D: TRBD1; J: TRBJ1-1; V: TRBV30
CDR3: SLGTANYGYT; D: NA; J: TRBJ1-2; V: TRBV29-1
CDR3: ASSLYWSQGQPQH; D: NA; J: TRBJ1-5; V: TRBV11-3
CDR3: ASSLPYSPLH; D: NA; J: TRBJ1-6; V: TRBV5-1
CDR3: ASSSGGNEQY; D: TRBD1; J: TRBJ2-7; V: TRBV19
CDR3: ASSVQGYNSPLH; D: TRBD1; J: TRBJ1-6; V: TRBV7-6
CDR3: ASSYSAGQGNSPLH; D: TRBD1; J: TRBJ1-6; V: TRBV6-6
CDR3: ASSLPTGRTGANVLT; D: NA; J: TRBJ2-6; V: TRBV7-2
CDR3: SARTQGSQPQH; D: NA; J: TRBJ1-5; V: TRBV20-1
CDR3: ASSGTGHSSWTEAF; D: TRBD1; J: TRBJ1-1; V: TRBV6-5
CDR3: ASSQLGGAAVTDTQY; D: NA; J: TRBJ2-3; V: TRBV3-1